Listed below are T cell receptor beta chains from one sample, sequenced in a study of blood T cells in healthy people across ages. TCRdb recomputed calls from the 5' RACE reads with MiXCR, one row per CDR3 protein. This sample carries about 1.1 million distinct CDR3 sequences, about two fifths of them seen once, and the ten largest clones take 10% to 15%. The material sequenced was blood. All receptors come from a man between 18 and 29 years old in good health. Both conserved end residues are part of each CDR3. The D gene is left open where the match is weak. Some rows have no size entry. The others give once, few or many, or a class for an expanded clone.

D: NA; V: TRBV4-3; J: TRBJ2-7; size: NA; CDR3: CASSQGIQTPPYEQYF; DNA: TGCGCCAGCAGCCAAGGCATACAAACCCCTCCCTACGAGCAGTACTTC
D: NA; V: TRBV6-6; J: TRBJ1-5; size: NA; CDR3: CASSYQSRSNQPQHF; DNA: TGTGCCAGCAGTTACCAGAGCCGGAGCAATCAGCCCCAGCATTTT
D: NA; V: TRBV5-1; J: TRBJ1-1; size: NA; CDR3: CASSEAATEAFF; DNA: TGCGCCAGCAGCGAGGCAGCGACTGAAGCTTTCTTT
D: TRBD2; V: TRBV12-3/TRBV12-4; J: TRBJ2-1; size: once; CDR3: CASSPPVAGAEQFF; DNA: TGTGCCAGCAGTCCCCCAGTAGCGGGGGCCGAGCAGTTCTTC
D: NA; V: TRBV20-1; J: TRBJ2-5; size: few; CDR3: CSANGASQETQYF; DNA: TGCAGTGCAAACGGGGCAAGCCAAGAGACCCAGTACTTC
D: NA; V: TRBV12-3/TRBV12-4; J: TRBJ2-5; size: many; CDR3: CASSRGDRQETQYF; DNA: TGTGCCAGCAGTCGGGGCGACAGACAAGAGACCCAGTACTTC
D: TRBD2; V: TRBV5-6; J: TRBJ2-5; size: NA; CDR3: CASTYLAGGPNEQYF; DNA: TGTGCCAGCACCTATCTGGCGGGGGGGCCCAATGAGCAGTACTTC
D: TRBD1; V: TRBV6-5; J: TRBJ2-5; size: NA; CDR3: CASRTGDPQETQYF; DNA: TGTGCCAGCAGGACAGGGGATCCCCAAGAGACCCAGTACTTC
D: TRBD1; V: TRBV2; J: TRBJ1-4; size: NA; CDR3: CASRDRGGEKLFF; DNA: TGTGCCAGCAGGGACAGGGGTGGTGAAAAACTGTTTTTT
D: TRBD1; V: TRBV28; J: TRBJ1-5; size: NA; CDR3: CASRNQGAEDQPQHF; DNA: TGTGCCAGCAGAAATCAGGGGGCTGAGGATCAGCCCCAGCATTTT
D: TRBD2; V: TRBV19; J: TRBJ2-2; size: few; CDR3: CASTLGGTGELFF; DNA: TGTGCCAGTACCTTGGGGGGGACCGGGGAGCTGTTTTTT
D: NA; V: TRBV9; J: TRBJ1-6; size: NA; CDR3: CASSGDNNSPLHF; DNA: TGTGCCAGCAGCGGGGACAACAATTCACCCCTCCACTTT
D: NA; V: TRBV12-5; J: TRBJ1-1; size: NA; CDR3: CASGLPSGQCEAFF; DNA: TGTGCTAGTGGTTTGCCCTCCGGACAGTGTGAAGCTTTCTTT
D: NA; V: TRBV4-3; J: TRBJ1-2; size: NA; CDR3: CASSTGQARGGYTF; DNA: TGCGCCAGCAGCACCGGGCAGGCCCGTGGAGGCTACACCTTC
D: NA; V: TRBV20-1; J: TRBJ1-6; size: NA; CDR3: CSEGRLNSPLHF; DNA: TGCAGTGAAGGACGGCTGAATTCACCCCTCCACTTT
D: NA; V: TRBV19; J: TRBJ1-1; size: NA; CDR3: CASIRVYEAFF; DNA: TGTGCCAGTATCAGGGTATATGAAGCTTTCTTT
D: NA; V: TRBV15; J: TRBJ2-1; size: few; CDR3: CATSTSIVKGYNNEQFF; DNA: TGTGCCACCAGCACATCCATTGTAAAGGGGTATAACAATGAGCAGTTCTTC
D: NA; V: TRBV27; J: TRBJ1-2; size: few; CDR3: CASSLRSGNRALGGYTF; DNA: TGTGCCAGCAGTTTACGCTCCGGGAACAGGGCGCTCGGGGGCTACACCTTC
D: NA; V: TRBV5-1; J: TRBJ1-4; size: few; CDR3: CASSPTFRGELFF; DNA: TGCGCCAGCAGCCCCACATTTCGGGGGGAACTGTTTTTT
D: NA; V: TRBV6-2/TRBV6-3; J: TRBJ2-1; size: NA; CDR3: CASSPWGPYNEQFF; DNA: TGTGCCAGCAGCCCCTGGGGGCCCTACAATGAGCAGTTCTTC
D: TRBD1; V: TRBV20-1; J: TRBJ1-6; size: few; CDR3: CSARRTGGNSPLHF; DNA: TGCAGTGCTAGGAGGACAGGGGGTAATTCACCCCTCCACTTT
D: NA; V: TRBV5-4; J: TRBJ1-1; size: few; CDR3: CASSLASGALNAEAFF; DNA: TGTGCCAGCAGCTTGGCGTCGGGGGCCTTGAACGCTGAAGCTTTCTTT
D: NA; V: TRBV7-9; J: TRBJ1-1; size: few; CDR3: CASSTQENTEAFF; DNA: TGTGCCAGCAGCACCCAGGAGAACACTGAAGCTTTCTTT
D: TRBD2; V: TRBV7-6; J: TRBJ2-3; size: NA; CDR3: CASSLKRDYTDAQYF; DNA: TGTGCCAGCAGCTTAAAGCGGGATTACACAGATGCGCAGTATTTT